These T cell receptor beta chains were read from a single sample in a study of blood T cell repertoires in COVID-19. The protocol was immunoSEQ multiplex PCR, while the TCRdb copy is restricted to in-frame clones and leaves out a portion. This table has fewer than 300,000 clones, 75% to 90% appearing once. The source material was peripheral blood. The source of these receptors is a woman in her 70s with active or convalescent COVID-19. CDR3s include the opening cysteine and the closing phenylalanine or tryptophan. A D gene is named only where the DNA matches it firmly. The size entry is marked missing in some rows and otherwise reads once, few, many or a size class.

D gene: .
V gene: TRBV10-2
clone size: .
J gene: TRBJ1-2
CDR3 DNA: TGCGCCAGCAGCGGACAGAACTATGGCTACACCTTC
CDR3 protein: CASSGQNYGYTF

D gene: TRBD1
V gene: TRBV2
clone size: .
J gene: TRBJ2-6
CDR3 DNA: TGTGCCAGCAGCCGGACAGGGATTTCTGGGGCCAACGTCCTGACTTTC
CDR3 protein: CASSRTGISGANVLTF

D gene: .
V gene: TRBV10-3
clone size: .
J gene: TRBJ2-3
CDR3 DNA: TGTGCCATCAGTGAGGCGGGGCCGCTCGGAGATACGCAGTATTTT
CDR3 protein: CAISEAGPLGDTQYF

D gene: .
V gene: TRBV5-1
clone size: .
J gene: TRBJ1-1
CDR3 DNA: TGCGCCAGCAGCCCCGACAGAATGAACACTGAAGCTTTCTTT
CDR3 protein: CASSPDRMNTEAFF

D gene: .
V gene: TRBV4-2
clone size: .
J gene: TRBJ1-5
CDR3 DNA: TGTGCCAGCAGCCAAGTTTCTTCGGGAAATCAGCCCCAGCATTTT
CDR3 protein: CASSQVSSGNQPQHF

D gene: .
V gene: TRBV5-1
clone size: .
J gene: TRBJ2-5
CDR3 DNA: TGCGCCAGCAGCTTGGCCCGGGAGAGTGGGACCCAGTACTTC
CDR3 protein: CASSLARESGTQYF

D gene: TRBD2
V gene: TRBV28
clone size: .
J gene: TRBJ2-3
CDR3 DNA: TGTGCCAGCAGTTCCTTAGCGGGAGCGACAGATACGCAGTATTTT
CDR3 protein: CASSSLAGATDTQYF

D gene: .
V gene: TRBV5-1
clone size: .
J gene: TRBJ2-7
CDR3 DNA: TGCGCCAGCAGCGAATTAGAGGTGAGCGAGCAGTACTTC
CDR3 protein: CASSELEVSEQYF

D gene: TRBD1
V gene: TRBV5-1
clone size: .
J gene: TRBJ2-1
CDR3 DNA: TGCGCCAGCAGCTCCTTTGCAGCAGGGGGCGGCGAGCAGTTCTTC
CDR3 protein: CASSSFAAGGGEQFF

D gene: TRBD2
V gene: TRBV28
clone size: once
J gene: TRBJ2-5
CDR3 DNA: TGTGCCAGCACTTTTAGCGGGAGGGCCCAGGAGACCCAGTACTTC
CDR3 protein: CASTFSGRAQETQYF

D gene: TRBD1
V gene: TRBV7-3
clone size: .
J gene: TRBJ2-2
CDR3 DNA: TGTGCCAGCAGCCCTGACAGGGAAGCGCTGTTTTTT
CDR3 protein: CASSPDREALFF

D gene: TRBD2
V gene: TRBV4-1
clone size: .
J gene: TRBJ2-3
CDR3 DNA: TGCGCCAGCAGCCTTAGCGGGCCGAGGACAGATACGCAGTATTTT
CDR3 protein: CASSLSGPRTDTQYF

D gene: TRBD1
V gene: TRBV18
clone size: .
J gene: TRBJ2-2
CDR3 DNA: TGTGCCAGCTCACCGGGACAGGGGGCTATCGGGGAGCTGTTTTTT
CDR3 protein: CASSPGQGAIGELFF

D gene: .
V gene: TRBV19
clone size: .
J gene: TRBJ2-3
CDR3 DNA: TGTGCCAGTAGTCTTCACAGGGCGGGTACGCAGTATTTT
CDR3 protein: CASSLHRAGTQYF

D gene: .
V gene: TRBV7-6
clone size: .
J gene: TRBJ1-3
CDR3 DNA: TGTGCCAGCAGCAAGGGACACTCTGGAAACACCATATATTTT
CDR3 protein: CASSKGHSGNTIYF

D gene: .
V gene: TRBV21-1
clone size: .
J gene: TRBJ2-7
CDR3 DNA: TGTGCCAGCAGCATCCAGGGGTATAGTACGGGCGAGCAGTACTTC
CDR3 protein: CASSIQGYSTGEQYF

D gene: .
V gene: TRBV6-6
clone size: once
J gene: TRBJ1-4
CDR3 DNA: TGTGCCAGCAGCGACTACAGGGTAGAAAATGAAAAACTGTTTTTT
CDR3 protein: CASSDYRVENEKLFF